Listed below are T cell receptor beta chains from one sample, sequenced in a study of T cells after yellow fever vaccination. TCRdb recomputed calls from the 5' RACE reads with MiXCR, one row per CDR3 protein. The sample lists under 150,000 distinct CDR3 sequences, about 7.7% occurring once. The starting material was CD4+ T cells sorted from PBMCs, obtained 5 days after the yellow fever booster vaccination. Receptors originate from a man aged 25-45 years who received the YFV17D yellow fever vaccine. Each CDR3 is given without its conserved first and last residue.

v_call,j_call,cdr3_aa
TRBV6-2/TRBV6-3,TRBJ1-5,ASSRGTGHFSPQH
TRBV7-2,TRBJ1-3,ASSLSGGNTIY
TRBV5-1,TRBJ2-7,ASQSGQGYEQY
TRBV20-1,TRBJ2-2,SAPGLAGRGTGELF
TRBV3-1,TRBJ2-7,ASGDGTRQSY
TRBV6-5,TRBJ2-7,ASSFYPGGRREQY
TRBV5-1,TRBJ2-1,ASSHSGRAYNEQF
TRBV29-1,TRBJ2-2,SVKPGPLDTGELF
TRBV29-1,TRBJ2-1,SVGLAGVPEQF
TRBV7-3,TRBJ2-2,ASSSGAGELF
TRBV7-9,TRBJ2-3,ARQASGGTDTQY